These T cell receptor beta chains were read from a single sample in a study of blood T cells in healthy people across ages. In TCRdb, the 5' RACE reads were re-called with MiXCR into one record per CDR3 protein. The table has 500,000 to 700,000 distinct CDR3 sequences, approximately 30% seen once. The specimen sequenced was blood. All receptors come from a woman of 80 years or more in good health. Both conserved end residues are part of each CDR3. D genes are given only for firm matches. Size tells how often a clone was seen (once, few, many) or the class of an expanded clone, and some rows leave it out.

D: TRBD2
V: TRBV11-3
J: TRBJ2-5
size: .
DNA: TGTGCCAGCAGCCAGGGGTGGCGGGGGGCCTACCAAGAGACCCAGTACTTC
CDR3: CASSQGWRGAYQETQYF

D: TRBD2
V: TRBV6-5
J: TRBJ2-1
size: many
DNA: TGTGCCAGCAGTTACTCGATCCCGGGGGGGGAAGGGGGTGAGCAGTTCTTC
CDR3: CASSYSIPGGEGGEQFF

D: .
V: TRBV11-2
J: TRBJ2-1
size: many
DNA: TGTGCCAGCAGCTTACTGGGTTGGGGCAAGAATGAGCAGTTCTTC
CDR3: CASSLLGWGKNEQFF

D: .
V: TRBV6-5
J: TRBJ1-2
size: many
DNA: TGTGCCAGCAGCCTAGGGGCGTCGATCTATGGCTACACCTTC
CDR3: CASSLGASIYGYTF

D: .
V: TRBV3-1
J: TRBJ1-5
size: many
DNA: TGTGCCAGCAGCCAAGATCATAGGTCGGGGGTGCAGCCCCAGCATTTT
CDR3: CASSQDHRSGVQPQHF

D: .
V: TRBV12-3/TRBV12-4
J: TRBJ2-2
size: .
DNA: TGTGCCAGCAGACTCCGAGCGAACACCGGGGAGCTGTTTTTT
CDR3: CASRLRANTGELFF

D: .
V: TRBV6-1
J: TRBJ2-1
size: many
DNA: TGTGCCAGCAGTCCGAGACGGGGATACAATGAGCAGTTCTTC
CDR3: CASSPRRGYNEQFF

D: TRBD1
V: TRBV20-1
J: TRBJ1-1
size: many
DNA: TGCAGTGCTAGGGGGACAGGGCTGGGTGAAGCTTTCTTT
CDR3: CSARGTGLGEAFF

D: .
V: TRBV4-2
J: TRBJ1-2
size: .
DNA: TGTGCCAGCAGCCAAGAGATAGGGCAGATGAATAACTATGGCTACACCTTC
CDR3: CASSQEIGQMNNYGYTF

D: TRBD1
V: TRBV11-2
J: TRBJ1-4
size: .
DNA: TGTGCCAGCAGCCAGACAGACAGGGGCTCTTTTGAAAAACTGTTTTTT
CDR3: CASSQTDRGSFEKLFF

D: .
V: TRBV10-3
J: TRBJ2-7
size: many
DNA: TGTGCCATCACCCAACCTTACGAGCAGTACTTC
CDR3: CAITQPYEQYF

D: .
V: TRBV18
J: TRBJ2-7
size: few
DNA: TGTGCCAGCTCACCACGAGCCTACGAGCAGTACTTC
CDR3: CASSPRAYEQYF

D: .
V: TRBV7-6
J: TRBJ2-7
size: .
DNA: TGTGCCAGCAGCTTAGAACGGCGTAGCTCCTACAATGAGCAGTACTTC
CDR3: CASSLERRSSYNEQYF

D: .
V: TRBV29-1
J: TRBJ1-1
size: many
DNA: TGCAGCGTTGACCAACAGGCTTTCTTT
CDR3: CSVDQQAFF

D: TRBD1
V: TRBV6-2/TRBV6-3
J: TRBJ2-7
size: .
DNA: TGTGCCAGCTTGGACAGGGTTCACGAGCAGTACTTC
CDR3: CASLDRVHEQYF

D: .
V: TRBV19
J: TRBJ2-7
size: many
DNA: TGTGCCAGTAGTATAGGCGGAGGCGAGCAGTACTTC
CDR3: CASSIGGGEQYF

D: .
V: TRBV3-1
J: TRBJ2-1
size: many
DNA: TGTGCCAGCAGCCAAGCCCCCGGGCCATATGAGCAGTTCTTC
CDR3: CASSQAPGPYEQFF